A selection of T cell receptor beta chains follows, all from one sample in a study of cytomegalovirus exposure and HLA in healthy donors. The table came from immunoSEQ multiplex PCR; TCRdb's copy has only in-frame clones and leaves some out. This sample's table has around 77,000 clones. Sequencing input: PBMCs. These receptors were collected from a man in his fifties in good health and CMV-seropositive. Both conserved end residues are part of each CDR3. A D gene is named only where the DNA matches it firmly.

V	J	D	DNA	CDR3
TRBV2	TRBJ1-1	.	TGTGCCACTTCTCCTTACTCAGGTGAGAACACTGAAGCTTTCTTT	CATSPYSGENTEAFF
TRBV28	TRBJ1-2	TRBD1	TGTGCCAGCAGTGAAGGGACAGGGGGGGATGGCTACACCTTC	CASSEGTGGDGYTF
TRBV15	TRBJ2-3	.	TGTGCCACCAGCAGAGGAGGGATCGCTAGCACAGATACGCAGTATTTT	CATSRGGIASTDTQYF
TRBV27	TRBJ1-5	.	TGTGCCAGCAGTTTATGGGCAGAGGGACAGCCCCAGCATTTT	CASSLWAEGQPQHF
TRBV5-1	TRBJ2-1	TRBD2	TGCGCCAGCAGCTTGCTAGCGGGAGAAGGGGATGAGCAGTTCTTC	CASSLLAGEGDEQFF
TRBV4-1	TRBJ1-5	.	TGCGCCAGCAGCCAAGATTCAAGCAATCAGCCCCAGCATTTT	CASSQDSSNQPQHF
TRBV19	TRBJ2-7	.	TGTGCCAGTAACCGGGGAGCTACCTACGAGCAGTACTTC	CASNRGATYEQYF
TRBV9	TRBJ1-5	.	TGTGCCAGCAGCGTAGACGGACAGTTCAATCAGCCCCAGCATTTT	CASSVDGQFNQPQHF
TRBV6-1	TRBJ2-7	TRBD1	TGTGCCAGCAAAGGAACAGGGGGAACCTACGAGCAGTACTTC	CASKGTGGTYEQYF
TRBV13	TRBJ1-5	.	TGTGCCAGCAGCTTAGGGCTCAGGGGACGGAATCAGCCCCAGCATTTT	CASSLGLRGRNQPQHF
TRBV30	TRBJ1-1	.	TGTGCCTTAAACGGGGGGACGAACACTGAAGCTTTCTTT	CALNGGTNTEAFF
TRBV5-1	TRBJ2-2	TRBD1	TGCGCCAGCAGCTCACAGGGGGGCGCGAACACCGGGGAGCTGTTTTTT	CASSSQGGANTGELFF
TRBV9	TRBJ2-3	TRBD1	TGTGCCAGCAGCGTAGGAGGACAGGGCCTCACAGATACGCAGTATTTT	CASSVGGQGLTDTQYF
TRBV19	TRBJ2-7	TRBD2	TGTGCCAGTAAAGATAGCGGGGGGATCTCCTACGAGCAGTACTTC	CASKDSGGISYEQYF
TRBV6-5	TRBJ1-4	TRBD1	TGTGCCAGCAGTTACACCAGACAGGGGTTTAATGAAAAACTGTTTTTT	CASSYTRQGFNEKLFF
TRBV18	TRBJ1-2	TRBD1	TGTGCCAGCTCACCATGGACAGGAGAAGGCTACACCTTC	CASSPWTGEGYTF
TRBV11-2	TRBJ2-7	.	TGTGCCAGCAGGACCCCCGGGACATCTTCCTACGAGCAGTACTTC	CASRTPGTSSYEQYF
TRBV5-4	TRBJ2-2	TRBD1	TGTGCCAGCAGTTCCGGGACAGGGAACCCCGGGGAGCTGTTTTTT	CASSSGTGNPGELFF
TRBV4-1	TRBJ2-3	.	TGCGCCAGCAGCCAAGGGAGGGATTGGGATACGCAGTATTTT	CASSQGRDWDTQYF
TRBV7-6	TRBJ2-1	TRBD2	TGTGCCAGCAGCGGGGGGACTAGCGGGAGTGTGCCGTTCTTC	CASSGGTSGSVPFF
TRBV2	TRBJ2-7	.	TGTGCCAGCAGTTTACCGGGACTGGGGACTTACGAGCAGTACTTC	CASSLPGLGTYEQYF
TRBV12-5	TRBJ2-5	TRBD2	TGTGCTAGTGGTTTGGTACGGGACGGGAGGGCCCGAGGGGAGACCCAGTACTTC	CASGLVRDGRARGETQYF
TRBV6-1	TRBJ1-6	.	TGTGCCAGCAGATCAGGGATTATAATGGATTCACCCCTCCACTTT	CASRSGIIMDSPLHF
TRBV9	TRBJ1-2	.	TGTGCCAGCAGCGCAGACAGATTTAACTATGGCTACACCTTC	CASSADRFNYGYTF
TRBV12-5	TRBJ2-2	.	TGTGCTAGTGGGGGGACAAGAAACACCGGGGAGCTGTTTTTT	CASGGTRNTGELFF
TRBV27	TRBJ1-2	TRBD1	TGTGCCAGCAGTTTAACAGGGCCGACAGGGTTCAACTATGGCTACACCTTC	CASSLTGPTGFNYGYTF
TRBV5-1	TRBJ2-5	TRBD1	TGCGCCAGCGGCAGGGGGCGGGAAGAGACCCAGTACTTC	CASGRGREETQYF
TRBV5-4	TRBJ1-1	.	TGTGCCAGCAGCCTATTACCGAACACTGAAGCTTTCTTT	CASSLLPNTEAFF
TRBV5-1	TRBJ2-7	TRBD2	TGCGCCAGCAGCCCGGGGGGACTGGGCTACGAGCAGTACTTC	CASSPGGLGYEQYF